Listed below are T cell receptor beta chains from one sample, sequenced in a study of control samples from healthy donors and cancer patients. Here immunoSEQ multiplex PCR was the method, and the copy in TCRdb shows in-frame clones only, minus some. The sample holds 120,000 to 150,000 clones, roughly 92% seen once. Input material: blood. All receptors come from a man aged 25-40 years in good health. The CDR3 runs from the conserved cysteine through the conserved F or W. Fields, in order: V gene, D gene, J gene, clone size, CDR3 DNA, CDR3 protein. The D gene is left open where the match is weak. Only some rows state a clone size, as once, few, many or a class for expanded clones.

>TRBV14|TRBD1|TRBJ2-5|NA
TGTGCCAGCAGCCAAGATAGAACAGGGGGATGGAGAGAGACCCAGTACTTC
CASSQDRTGGWRETQYF
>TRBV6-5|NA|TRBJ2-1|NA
TGTGCCAGCAGTTACGTGAGCGCCACAGCGTACAATGAGCAGTTCTTC
CASSYVSATAYNEQFF
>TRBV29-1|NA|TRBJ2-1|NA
TGCAGCGTAACCGGGACAAGGACGCGTGTGCAGTTCTTC
CSVTGTRTRVQFF
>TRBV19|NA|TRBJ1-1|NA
TGTGCCAGTAGTATCCAGACAGCGAACACTGAAGCTTTCTTT
CASSIQTANTEAFF
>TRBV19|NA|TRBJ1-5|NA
TGTGCCAGTAGTATAGGCGGATCGGGATATCAGCCCCAGCATTTT
CASSIGGSGYQPQHF
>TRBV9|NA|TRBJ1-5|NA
TGTGCCAGCAGCTCCCGGGAGGGTGGACAGCCCCAGCATTTT
CASSSREGGQPQHF
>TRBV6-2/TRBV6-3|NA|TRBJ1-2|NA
TGTGCCAGCAGTTATGGCAACTATGGCTACACCTTC
CASSYGNYGYTF
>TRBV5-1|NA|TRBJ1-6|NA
TGCGCCAGCAGCTCACGGGGGCCCGGGTTGGGTCGGGAACCCCTCCACTTT
CASSSRGPGLGREPLHF
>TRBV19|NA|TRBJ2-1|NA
TGTGCCAGTAGTATGTTTAAATCTGAGCAGTTCTTC
CASSMFKSEQFF
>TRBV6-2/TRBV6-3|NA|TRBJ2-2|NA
TGTGCCAGCAGTTACGGGCAGGGGTCGTGGGAGCTGTTTTTT
CASSYGQGSWELFF
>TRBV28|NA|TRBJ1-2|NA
TGTGCCAGCACCCGAATTGGGGGGGGCTACACCTTC
CASTRIGGGYTF
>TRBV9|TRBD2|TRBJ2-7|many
TGTGCCAGCAGCGGACTAGCGTCCTACGAGCAGTACTTC
CASSGLASYEQYF
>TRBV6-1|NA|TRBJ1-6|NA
TGTGCCAGCAGTGAGGCCCATAATTCACCCCTCCACTTT
CASSEAHNSPLHF
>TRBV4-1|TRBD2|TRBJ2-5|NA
TGCGCCAGCAGCCTTTGGGCGGGGGGCCAAGAGACCCAGTACTTC
CASSLWAGGQETQYF
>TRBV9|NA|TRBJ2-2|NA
TGTGCCAGCAGCCTTTGGGGGTCGAACACCGGGGAGCTGTTTTTT
CASSLWGSNTGELFF
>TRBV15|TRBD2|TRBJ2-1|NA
TGTGCCACCAGCAGAGGTAGCGGGAGAAAGAATGAGCAGTTCTTC
CATSRGSGRKNEQFF
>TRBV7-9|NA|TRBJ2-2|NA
TGTGCCAGCAGGACCGCGTCAGGGCCCCGCACCGGGGAGCTGTTTTTT
CASRTASGPRTGELFF
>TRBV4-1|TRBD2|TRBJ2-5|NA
TGCGCCAGCAGCCAGGGACTAGCGGGGCTGAAAGAGACCCAGTACTTC
CASSQGLAGLKETQYF
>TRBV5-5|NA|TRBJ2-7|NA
TGTGCCAGCAGCTTGGTTTTTTACGAGCAGTACTTC
CASSLVFYEQYF
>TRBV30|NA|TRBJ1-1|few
TGTGCCTGGAGTGTCGGCTCTAACACTGAAGCTTTCTTT
CAWSVGSNTEAFF
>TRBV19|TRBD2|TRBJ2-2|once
TGTGCCAGTCACAGAGGGACTAGCGGACTCACCGGGGAGCTGTTTTTT
CASHRGTSGLTGELFF
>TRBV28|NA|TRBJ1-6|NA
TGTGCCAGCAGTCCCGGACGGATGGATAATTCACCCCTCCACTTT
CASSPGRMDNSPLHF
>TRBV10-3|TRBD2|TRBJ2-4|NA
TGTGCCATCAGTGAGTCTCCGGGACTAGCGGGAGCTAACATTCAGTACTTC
CAISESPGLAGANIQYF
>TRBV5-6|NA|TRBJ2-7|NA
TGTGCCAGCAGCTCCGGGACTCTGGCCTACGAGCAGTACTTC
CASSSGTLAYEQYF
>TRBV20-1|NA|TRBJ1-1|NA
TGCAGTGCTAGTTTCAAGAGGAACACTGAAGCTTTCTTT
CSASFKRNTEAFF
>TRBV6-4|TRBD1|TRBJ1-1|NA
TGTGCCAGCAGGACAGGGGCGACCGACTTGAACACTGAAGCTTTCTTT
CASRTGATDLNTEAFF
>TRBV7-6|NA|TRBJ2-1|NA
TGTGCCAGCAGCCTCCGTCCTATGGACAGTAATGAGCAGTTCTTC
CASSLRPMDSNEQFF
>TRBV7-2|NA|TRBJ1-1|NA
TGTGCCAGCAGCTTGGGACCTTTGAACACTGAAGCTTTCTTT
CASSLGPLNTEAFF
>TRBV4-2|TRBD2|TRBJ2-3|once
TGTGCCAGCAGCCCGCCGGGACTAGTCTTCCGCGCAGATACGCAGTATTTT
CASSPPGLVFRADTQYF
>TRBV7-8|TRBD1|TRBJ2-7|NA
TGTGCCAGCAGCGCTTACGCCGGGACAGGGGACTACGAGCAGTACTTC
CASSAYAGTGDYEQYF
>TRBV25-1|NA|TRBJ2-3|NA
TGTGCCAGCAGTGAATCCGGGACAAGGGCTACAGATACGCAGTATTTT
CASSESGTRATDTQYF
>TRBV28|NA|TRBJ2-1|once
TGTGCCAGCAGTTTATTCCCCACAGGGAGCTCCTACAATGAGCAGTTCTTC
CASSLFPTGSSYNEQFF